This passage covers 25 T cell receptor beta chains from one sample sequenced in a study of T cell changes during pregnancy in multiple sclerosis. Clones were read by immunoSEQ multiplex PCR, and TCRdb kept only the in-frame ones, dropping some. The table records about 63,000 clones, about 94% of them present only once. Sequences were derived from CD8+ T cells from peripheral blood mononuclear cells, sampled in the second trimester of pregnancy. Receptors were obtained from a female donor with multiple sclerosis, enrolled in a pregnancy study.

This chain joins TRBV6-1 and TRBJ1-2; D is ambiguous. Trimming removed 3 bases at V and 5 bases at J, with 13 bases between. Germline V gene data show CDR1 as MNHNS and CDR2 as SASEGT. The CDR3 runs 14 residues. Here the CDR3 reads CASSDEGLAYGYTF. The CDR3 bases are TGTGCCAGCAGTGATGAGGGCCTGGCATATGGCTACACCTTC.

In this sample, this clone turned up once. The V gene is TRBV15, the J gene TRBJ2-7; 11 bases line up with TRBD1. CDR1 LNHNV and CDR2 YYDKDF come from the germline V gene (reference sequence). The CDR3 runs 16 residues. J lost 6 bases, V lost 0 bases, and 7 bases had no gene match. The CDR3 is CATSRDGQGAFGEQYF. The CDR3 region has the DNA TGTGCCACCAGCAGAGACGGACAGGGGGCCTTCGGCGAGCAGTACTTC.

This chain links TRBV7-9 with TRBJ2-7, with D possibly TRBD2 on 6 matching bases. The CDR3 length is 14 residues. Germline V gene data show CDR1 as SEHNR and CDR2 as FQNEAQ (reference sequence). The V end was cut by 5 bases, the J end by 3 bases, with 14 bases between. This CDR3 is CASSPGLGGYEQYF. CDR3 in DNA: TGTGCCAGCAGCCCAGGACTGGGGGGCTACGAGCAGTACTTC. Based on the CDR3 plus reference TRBV7-9 and TRBJ2-7, the full variable domain is DTGVSQNPRHKITKRGQNVTFRCDPISEHNRLYWYRQTLGQGPEFLTYFQNEAQLEKSRLLSDRFSAERPKGSFSTLEIQRTEQGDSAMYLCASSPGLGGYEQYFGPGTRLTVT.

This clone came up once. The chain couples TRBV7-9 to TRBJ1-4; D uncertain. The CDR3 contains 18 residues. V was trimmed by 4 bases and J by 0 bases, leaving 18 bases between them. Germline CDR1 is SEHNR and CDR2 is FQNEAQ (reference sequence). DNA of the CDR3: TGTGCCAGCAGCTCGACCACGACAAAAGATTCAACTAATGAAAAACTGTTTTTT. It encodes CASSSTTTKDSTNEKLFF.

The rearrangement uses TRBV19 and TRBJ1-1; TRBD1 agrees at 8 bases. The CDR3 has 15 residues. Germline CDR1 is LNHDA and CDR2 is SQIVND (reference sequence). The V gene end was trimmed by 3 bases and the J gene end by 3 bases; junction bases not matched to a gene: 6. This chain's CDR3 is CASSMRQGAYTEAFF. The CDR3, as DNA: TGTGCCAGTAGTATGAGGCAGGGGGCCTACACTGAAGCTTTCTTT.

The chain recombines TRBV5-1 with TRBJ2-7, with 9 bases identical to TRBD2. CDR1 SGHRS and CDR2 YFSETQ come from the germline V gene. The ends lost 4 bases at V and 2 bases at J; junction bases unmatched: 7. The CDR3 contains 15 residues. Written as DNA, the CDR3 is TGCGCCAGCAGCCCTAGAGGCGGGAGGGCCTACGAGCAGTACTTC. Its translation is CASSPRGGRAYEQYF. Filled out from reference TRBV5-1 and TRBJ2-7, the complete variable domain reads KAGVTQTPRYLIKTRGQQVTLSCSPISGHRSVSWYQQTPGQGLQFLFEYFSETQRNKGNFPGRFSGRQFSNSRSEMNVSTLELGDSALYLCASSPRGGRAYEQYFGPGTRLTVT.

The J gene is TRBJ2-5, the V gene TRBV14, with D uncertain. This CDR3 region has 15 residues. Per germline, CDR1 SGHDN and CDR2 FVKESK. The V gene lost 0 bases and the J gene lost 2 bases, with 10 bases spanning the gap. The CDR3: CASSQDLGYQETQYF. CDR3 nucleotide sequence: TGTGCCAGCAGCCAAGATCTGGGCTATCAAGAGACCCAGTACTTC.

This chain links TRBV4-3 with TRBJ2-1; possible D gene TRBD1, 5 bases. CDR3 length: 15 residues. Germline CDR1 reads LGHNA; CDR2 reads YSLEER. The V and J ends lost 0 bases and 2 bases respectively, with 8 bases between them. The CDR3: CASSQDWGTYNEQFF. CDR3 bases: TGCGCCAGCAGCCAAGATTGGGGCACCTACAATGAGCAGTTCTTC.

The V call is TRBV7-9, the J call TRBJ2-5, with TRBD1 identical over 7 bases. This CDR3 region has 15 residues. Germline CDR1 SEHNR, CDR2 FQNEAQ (reference sequence). After removal of 6 bases from V and 6 bases from J, the junction contained 13 bases not matched to a gene. The CDR3: CASRAGGNPPKTQYF. In nucleotides, the CDR3 is TGTGCCAGCAGGGCAGGGGGAAACCCCCCGAAGACCCAGTACTTC.

The V call is TRBV7-2, the J call TRBJ1-1; D is undetermined. From germline, CDR1 is SGHTA and CDR2 FQGNSA. The CDR3 extends over 16 amino acids. Trimming took off 3 bases at V and 1 base at J, with 15 bases between the two ends. CDR3 nucleotide sequence: TGTGCCAGCAGCTTTAATCCCACTGCGAGGAACACTGAAGCTTTCTTT. It yields the protein CASSFNPTARNTEAFF.

The rearrangement links TRBV28 to TRBJ2-1; 15 positions agree with TRBD2. The CDR3 has 15 residues. The ends lost 6 bases at V and 9 bases at J; junction bases unmatched: 6. Germline V gene lookup returns CDR1 MDHEN and CDR2 SYDVKM. This chain's CDR3 is CASSDPGLAGGEQFF. The CDR3 region has the DNA TGTGCCAGCAGCGACCCGGGACTAGCGGGAGGTGAGCAGTTCTTC.

This sequence joins TRBV28 and TRBJ1-2; the D is unclear. The germline gives CDR1 MDHEN, CDR2 SYDVKM. Deletions cut 1 base from V and 2 bases from J, with 5 bases between. This CDR3 spans 13 amino acids. CDR3 amino acids: CASSLLQNYGYTF. CDR3 in DNA: TGTGCCAGCAGTTTATTACAGAACTATGGCTACACCTTC.

J is TRBJ1-1 and V is TRBV27; D not certain. Trimming left V 3 bases short and J 7 bases short, with 12 bases between. CDR1 and CDR2 from the germline V gene are MNHEY and SMNVEV (reference sequence). The CDR3 totals 13 residues. Written as DNA, the CDR3 is TGTGCCAGCAGTTTTCCGGGTAACTTTGAAGCTTTCTTT. This codes for CASSFPGNFEAFF.

The chain links TRBV19 to TRBJ2-1, with 9 bases aligning to TRBD2. Germline CDR1 reads LNHDA; CDR2 reads SQIVND (reference sequence). CDR3 length: 13 residues. V dropped 3 bases and J dropped 9; count of bases not matched to a gene: 3. The CDR3 region is CASSMSSGTEQFF. The CDR3 region has the DNA TGTGCCAGTAGTATGTCTAGCGGGACTGAGCAGTTCTTC.

This clone was recorded once. This chain uses TRBV19 with TRBJ1-1, with a weak D call TRBD1 (5 bases). CDR3 length: 14 amino acids. The V and J ends lost 9 bases and 2 bases respectively, with 16 bases between them. The V gene's germline CDR1 is LNHDA and CDR2 SQIVND (reference sequence). CDR3 nucleotides: TGTGCCAGCGGGCCGCGGGGGACCAACACTGAAGCTTTCTTT. Its translation: CASGPRGTNTEAFF.

The chain is built from TRBV5-6 and TRBJ1-2, with D possibly being TRBD1 (6 bases). Germline CDR1 is SGHDT and CDR2 is YYEEEE. V lost 5 bases to trimming and J lost 5 bases, with 22 bases between them. CDR3 size: 16 residues. CDR3 in amino acids: CASSLKSGGLGYGYTF. CDR3 DNA: TGTGCCAGCAGTTTAAAGAGTGGGGGCCTTGGATATGGCTACACCTTC.

The chain links TRBV27 to TRBJ2-1; perhaps TRBD2 as D (6 bases). This CDR3 has 15 amino acids. Germline V CDR1 and CDR2: MNHEY, SMNVEV (reference sequence). The V end lost 4 bases, the J end lost 0 bases, and 10 bases lay between the germline ends. The CDR3 spells CASSSDGSSYNEQFF. For the CDR3, the DNA is TGTGCCAGCAGTTCCGACGGGAGCTCCTACAATGAGCAGTTCTTC.

This chain links TRBV29-1 with TRBJ2-1; 14 nucleotides match TRBD2. Losses at the gene ends were 3 bases for V and 0 bases for J; bases not matched to a gene: 1. The CDR3 is made up of 16 amino acids. Germline V gene sequence: CDR1 SQVTM, CDR2 ANQGSEA. Here the CDR3 reads CSVEGLAGVSYNEQFF. CDR3 coding DNA: TGCAGCGTTGAGGGACTAGCGGGAGTCTCCTACAATGAGCAGTTCTTC.

The chain has TRBV27 and TRBJ2-7; the D gene is possibly TRBD1 (6 bases). Germline V gene sequence: CDR1 MNHEY, CDR2 SMNVEV (reference sequence). The CDR3 is 14 amino acids. Deletions cut 2 bases from V and 6 bases from J, with 14 bases between. The CDR3 DNA sequence: TGTGCCAGCAGTTTAGGCGCAGGGGTCTCCGAGCAGTACTTC. Amino acids: CASSLGAGVSEQYF.

This clone was detected a few times. The CDR3 reads CASSLEQGYEQYF. The CDR3 DNA sequence: TGTGCCAGCAGCTTAGAACAGGGATACGAGCAGTACTTC. J is TRBJ2-7 and V is TRBV7-7, with TRBD1 as a possible D gene (6 bases). Germline V lookup: CDR1 SSHAT, CDR2 FNYEAQ (reference sequence). The germline V and J ends were trimmed by 1 base and 4 bases, with 8 bases remaining between them. CDR3 length: 13 residues. Filled out from reference TRBV7-7 and TRBJ2-7, the complete variable domain reads GAGVSQSPRYKVTKRGQDVTLRCDPISSHATLYWYQQALGQGPEFLTYFNYEAQPDKSGLPSDRFSAERPEGSISTLTIQRTEQRDSAMYRCASSLEQGYEQYFGPGTRLTVT.

This rearrangement joins TRBV28 to TRBJ1-1; D is perhaps TRBD1 (6 bases). The germline gives CDR1 MDHEN, CDR2 SYDVKM. This CDR3 is built from 16 residues. V was clipped by 6 bases and J by 0 bases, with 17 bases between them. CDR3 sequence (DNA): TGTGCCAGCAGGACATCGAGAAGGGGGATGAACACTGAAGCTTTCTTT. The encoded protein is CASRTSRRGMNTEAFF.

This chain uses TRBV5-1 with TRBJ2-7, with unresolved D. The CDR3 is made up of 13 amino acids. Trimming left V 0 bases short and J 7 bases short, with 11 bases between. Per germline, CDR1 SGHRS and CDR2 YFSETQ. The CDR3 DNA reads TGCGCCAGCAGCTTGGGGAATAGAGGTGAGCAGTACTTC. Encoded protein: CASSLGNRGEQYF.

The V gene is TRBV28, the J gene TRBJ2-5; TRBD1 matches 8 bases. Germline V gene data show CDR1 as MDHEN and CDR2 as SYDVKM. The CDR3 spans 15 residues. Germline trimming cut 5 bases from V and 2 bases from J; bases unmatched to any gene: 7. In nucleotides, the CDR3 is TGTGCCAGCAGTCCCGGACAGGGAGGACAAGAGACCCAGTACTTC. Translation gives CASSPGQGGQETQYF.

The chain employs TRBV9 and TRBJ1-1; D is undetermined. V lost 0 bases and J lost 0, with 9 bases in between. Germline V gene data show CDR1 as SGDLS and CDR2 as YYNGEE. The CDR3 covers 15 residues. The CDR3 bases are TGTGCCAGCAGCGTAGCCTCGGGAATGAACACTGAAGCTTTCTTT. Its translation is CASSVASGMNTEAFF.

The V gene is TRBV21-1, the J gene TRBJ1-2; TRBD1 reflects the table's D call only, with no check against the DNA. TRBV21-1 is a pseudogene segment. The CDR3 contains 14 residues. The CDR3 bases are TGTGCCAGCAGCAAAGGGGCATGGAACTATGGCTACACCTTC. Its translation is CASSKGAWNYGYTF.